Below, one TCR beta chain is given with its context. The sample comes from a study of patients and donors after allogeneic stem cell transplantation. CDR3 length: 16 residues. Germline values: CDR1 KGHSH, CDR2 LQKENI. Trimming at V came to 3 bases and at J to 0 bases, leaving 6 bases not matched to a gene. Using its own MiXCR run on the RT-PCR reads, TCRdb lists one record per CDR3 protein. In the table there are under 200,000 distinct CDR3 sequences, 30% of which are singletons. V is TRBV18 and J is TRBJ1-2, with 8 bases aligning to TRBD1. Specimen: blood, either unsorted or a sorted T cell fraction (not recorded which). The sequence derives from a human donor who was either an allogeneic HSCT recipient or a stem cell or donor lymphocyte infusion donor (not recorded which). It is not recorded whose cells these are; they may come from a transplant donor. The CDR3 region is CASSPIGQGTNYGYTF. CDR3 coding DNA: TGTGCCAGCTCACCGATTGGACAGGGCACTAACTATGGCTACACCTTC.